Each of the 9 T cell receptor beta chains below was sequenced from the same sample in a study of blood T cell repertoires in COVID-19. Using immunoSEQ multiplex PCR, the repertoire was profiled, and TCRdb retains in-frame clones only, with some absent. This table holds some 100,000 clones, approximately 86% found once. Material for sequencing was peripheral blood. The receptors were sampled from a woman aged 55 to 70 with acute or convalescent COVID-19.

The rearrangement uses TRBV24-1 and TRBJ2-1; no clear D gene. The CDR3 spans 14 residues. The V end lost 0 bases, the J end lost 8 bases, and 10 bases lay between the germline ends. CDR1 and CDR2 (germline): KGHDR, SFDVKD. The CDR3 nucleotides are TGTGCCACCAGTGATTTGTCTAGTACCCATGAGCAGTTCTTC. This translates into CATSDLSSTHEQFF.

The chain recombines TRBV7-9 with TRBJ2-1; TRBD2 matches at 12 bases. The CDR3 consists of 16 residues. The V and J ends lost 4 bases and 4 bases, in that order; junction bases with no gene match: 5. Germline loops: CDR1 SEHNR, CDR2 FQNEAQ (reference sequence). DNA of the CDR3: TGTGCCAGCAGCTCTCCGGGACTAGCGGGTTACAATGAGCAGTTCTTC. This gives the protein CASSSPGLAGYNEQFF. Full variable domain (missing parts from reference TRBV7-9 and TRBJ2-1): DTGVSQNPRHKITKRGQNVTFRCDPISEHNRLYWYRQTLGQGPEFLTYFQNEAQLEKSRLLSDRFSAERPKGSFSTLEIQRTEQGDSAMYLCASSSPGLAGYNEQFFGPGTRLTVL.

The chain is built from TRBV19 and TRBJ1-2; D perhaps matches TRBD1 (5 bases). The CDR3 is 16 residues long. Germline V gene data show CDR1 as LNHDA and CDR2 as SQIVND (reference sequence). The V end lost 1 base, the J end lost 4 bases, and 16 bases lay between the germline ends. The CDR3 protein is CASSIASRGSSYGYTF. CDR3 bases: TGTGCCAGTAGTATAGCAAGTCGGGGGAGCAGCTATGGCTACACCTTC.

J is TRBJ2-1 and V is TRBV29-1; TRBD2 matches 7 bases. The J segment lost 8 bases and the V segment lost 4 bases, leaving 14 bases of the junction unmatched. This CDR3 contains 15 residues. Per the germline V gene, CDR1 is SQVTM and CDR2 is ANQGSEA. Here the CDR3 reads CSVAGLGILGDEQFF. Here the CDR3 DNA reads TGCAGCGTTGCTGGACTAGGGATCTTGGGCGATGAGCAGTTCTTC.

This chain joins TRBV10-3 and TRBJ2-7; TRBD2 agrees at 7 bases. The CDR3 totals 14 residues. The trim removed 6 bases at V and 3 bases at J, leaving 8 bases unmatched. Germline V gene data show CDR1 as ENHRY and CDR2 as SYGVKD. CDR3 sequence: CAIRRGLADYEQYV. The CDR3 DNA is TGTGCCATCAGACGAGGGCTAGCGGACTACGAGCAGTACGTC.

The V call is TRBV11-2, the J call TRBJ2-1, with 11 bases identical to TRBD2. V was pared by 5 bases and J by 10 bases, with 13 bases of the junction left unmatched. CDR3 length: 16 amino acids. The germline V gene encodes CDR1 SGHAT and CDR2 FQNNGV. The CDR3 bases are TGTGCCAGCAGCGCCGGGCAGAGACTAGCGGGACAAGAGCAGTTCTTC. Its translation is CASSAGQRLAGQEQFF.

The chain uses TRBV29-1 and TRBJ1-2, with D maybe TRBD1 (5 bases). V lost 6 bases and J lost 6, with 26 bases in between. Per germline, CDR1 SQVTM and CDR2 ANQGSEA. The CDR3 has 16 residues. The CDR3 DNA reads TGCAGCGTCGGGGCACGTTCTAGCGGCTGGCCCCATGGCTACACCTTC. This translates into CSVGARSSGWPHGYTF.

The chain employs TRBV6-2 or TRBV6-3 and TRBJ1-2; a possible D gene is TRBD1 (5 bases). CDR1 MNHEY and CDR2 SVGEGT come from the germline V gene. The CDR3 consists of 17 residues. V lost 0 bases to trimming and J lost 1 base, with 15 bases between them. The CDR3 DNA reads TGTGCCAGCAGTTACTCAGGCGGCAGGGCGATTAACTATGGCTACACCTTC. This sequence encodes CASSYSGGRAINYGYTF.

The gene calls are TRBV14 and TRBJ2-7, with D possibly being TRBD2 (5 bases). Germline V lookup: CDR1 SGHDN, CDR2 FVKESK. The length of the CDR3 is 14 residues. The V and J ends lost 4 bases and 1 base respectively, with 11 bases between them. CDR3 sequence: CASSLGLASYEQYV. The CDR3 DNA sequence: TGTGCCAGCAGCCTCGGACTCGCTTCCTACGAGCAGTACGTC.